This TCR beta chain originates from a study of blood T cell repertoires in COVID-19. Study-wide background: The origin of the acute and convalescent COVID-19 samples was the United States, Italy and Spain. PBMCs, B-cell-depleted T cells, or T cells were the source of the cDNA or gDNA that made up the material.

This clone was counted between two and nine times. The V and J ends lost 0 bases and 5 bases respectively, with 18 bases between them. The germline V gene has CDR1 SGHRS and CDR2 YFSETQ. CDR3 length: 17 residues. The authors' processing: It was from reference gene primer amplification that nucleated cell counts were estimated. Sequencing used immunoSEQ multiplex PCR; TCRdb keeps in-frame clones, though not all of them. V, J and clone size reflect that table, while D and trimming were determined from the DNA. The sample records approximately 110,000 clones, roughly 80% being singletons. This chain joins TRBV5-1 and TRBJ2-1; D gene unclear. The receptor was isolated from a woman aged 70 to 79 with acute or convalescent COVID-19. Input material: peripheral blood. CDR3 amino acids: CASSLGMARSAHNEQFF. In nucleotides, the CDR3 is TGCGCCAGCAGCTTGGGTATGGCGCGGTCGGCTCACAATGAGCAGTTCTTC.